This T cell receptor (beta chain) was captured in a study of monozygotic twins with inflammatory bowel disease. Study observations and caveats: Clonotype sharing was lower in IBD patients than healthy twins, most markedly with disease activity. Repertoire similarity was not found to differ between concordant and discordant twins, possibly from limited power. Using the inverse Simpson index, IBD patients had lower TCRbeta diversity than healthy co-twins.

A note on this clonotype: Its cognate antigen is unknown.

The CDR3 covers 15 residues. Germline CDR1 GTSNPN, CDR2 SVGIG (reference sequence). With eight separate reactions per sample, the authors made cDNA. TCRdb reworked the 5' RACE reads into one entry per CDR3 protein, no DNA. The repertoire shows around 380,000 distinct CDR3 sequences; the top ten hold around 2.3%. The genes are TRBV30 and TRBJ1-2; as DNA is missing, the TRBD1 call by TCRdb cannot be tested. Sequenced input: blood. The clonotype comes from a human donor with ulcerative colitis or Crohn's disease, or a healthy co-twin of an affected twin (not recorded which). CDR3 protein: CAWSVQGAFNYGYTF. The complete variable domain, with remaining parts taken from reference TRBV30 and TRBJ1-2, reads SQTIHQWPATLVQPVGSPLSLECTVEGTSNPNLYWYRQAAGRGLQLLFYSVGIGQISSEVPQNLSASRPQDRQFILSSKKLLLSDSGFYLCAWSVQGAFNYGYTFGSGTRLTVV.